The source of this T cell receptor (beta chain) is a study of blood T cell repertoires in COVID-19. Looking at the study overall: Samples came from the United States, Italy and Spain, spanning acute and convalescent COVID-19. Nucleic acid was either cDNA or gDNA, and it came from T cells, B-cell-depleted T cells, or PBMCs.

The CDR3 spans 15 residues. Trimming pared 5 bases from V and 0 bases from J, leaving 11 bases between. Germline V gene sequence: CDR1 MNHEY, CDR2 SVGAGI. The Seattle patients joined while their infection was active and were tracked longitudinally afterward. As handled by the study authors: From reference gene primer amplification, estimates of nucleated cell counts were derived. Clones were sequenced by immunoSEQ multiplex PCR, and TCRdb holds only the in-frame ones, with some missing. The V and J calls and clone size are taken from that table; D and trimming were inferred from the DNA. The repertoire holds some 180,000 clones, approximately 86% seen once, with 2% to 3% in the top ten.

The clonotype originates from a woman of 80 years or more with COVID-19, enrolled during active disease. The chain combines TRBV6-5 with TRBJ1-5; no clear D. The sample comprised peripheral blood. As DNA, the CDR3 is TGTGCCAGCAGTCTTAACCAGTATAGCAATCAGCCCCAGCATTTT. Protein: CASSLNQYSNQPQHF.